This TCR beta chain was recovered during a study of shared clonotypes between healthy human individuals. At deep level, the assay was performed. The data were produced by immunoSEQ multiplex PCR, yet TCRdb's version contains in-frame clones alone and is incomplete. This sample has fewer than 3 million clones, with 85% to 95% found just once. Remarks on this clone: The target antigen is unknown.

V was pared by 3 bases and J by 3 bases, with 18 bases between. This CDR3 has 16 residues. Germline CDR1 MNHEY, CDR2 SMNVEV (reference sequence). The study, taken as a whole, reports: Sampling covered nothing but blood. Tissue TCR repertoires likely differ from those found in blood. Clonotype sharing among donors likely depends on sequencing depth.

The sample taken for sequencing was naive CD4+ T cells from PBMCs. Documented subset: CD45RA+ positively selected. This TCR was sampled from a man in his late teens or twenties in good health. Some clones in this sample may be carry-over from other donors' samples. The V gene is TRBV27, the J gene TRBJ2-7; D not resolved. The CDR3 DNA follows: TGTGCCAGCAGTTTGGTTCCCGTGGAAAGAAGCTACGAGCAGTACTTC. It yields the protein CASSLVPVERSYEQYF.